Listed below are T cell receptor beta chains from one sample, sequenced in a study of cytomegalovirus exposure and HLA in healthy donors. Sequencing used immunoSEQ multiplex PCR; TCRdb keeps in-frame clones, though not all of them. The repertoire holds some 190,000 clones, with approximately 84% as singletons. The sample consisted of PBMCs. Receptors were obtained from a girl between 5 and 17 years old in good health and CMV-seropositive. Both conserved end residues are part of each CDR3. The D gene is left open where the match is weak. The listing skips clone size in some rows; elsewhere it reads once, few, many or a size class.

>NA|TRBD2|TRBV15|TRBJ2-3
TGTGCCACCAGCAGGCCAGCGGGAGGGCGCACAGATACGCAGTATTTT
CATSRPAGGRTDTQYF
>NA|TRBD1|TRBV11-2|TRBJ1-2
TGTGCCAGCAGCTTGACAGGGGGCGCCTTCTATGGCTACACCTTC
CASSLTGGAFYGYTF
>NA|NA|TRBV5-4|TRBJ1-3
TGTGCCAGCAGCTTGCCGGCAGGGCACGGAAACACCATATATTTT
CASSLPAGHGNTIYF
>NA|TRBD1|TRBV5-1|TRBJ2-2
TGCGCCAGCAGCTGGGACTCCAGAGGACAGGGTTACACCGGGGAGCTGTTTTTT
CASSWDSRGQGYTGELFF
>NA|TRBD2|TRBV5-1|TRBJ2-3
TGCGCCAGCAGCTATGAGCGGGAGATCACAGATACGCAGTATTTT
CASSYEREITDTQYF
>NA|NA|TRBV5-6|TRBJ2-3
TGTGCCAGCAGCTTGGTATTGGCGGGAACGGATACGCAGTATTTT
CASSLVLAGTDTQYF
>once|NA|TRBV28|TRBJ2-3
TGTGCCAGCAGTCCATGGGGAGGCGTTTCAGGGAGGACGCAGTATTTT
CASSPWGGVSGRTQYF
>NA|NA|TRBV23-1|TRBJ1-2
TGCGCCAGCAGTCCCTCAGCAGGACAGAAGATCTTCTGGTATGGCTACACCTTC
CASSPSAGQKIFWYGYTF
>NA|NA|TRBV6-1|TRBJ1-5
TGTGCCAGCAGTGAAGGGACTAATGGAAATCAGCCCCAGCATTTT
CASSEGTNGNQPQHF
>NA|TRBD1|TRBV27|TRBJ1-4
TGTGCCAGCAGTTTATCCGCATTCGGGACAGGGGCTGAAAAACTGTTTTTT
CASSLSAFGTGAEKLFF
>NA|TRBD1|TRBV6-4|TRBJ2-6
TGTGCCAGCAGTCCCGGACAGGGCCCATTCAACGTCCTGACTTTC
CASSPGQGPFNVLTF
>few|TRBD1|TRBV7-9|TRBJ2-7
TGTGCCAGCAGTTCGACAGGGGGCTACGAGCAGTACTTC
CASSSTGGYEQYF
>NA|NA|TRBV30|TRBJ2-7
TGTGCCTGGAGTCTCGGGACTCTAGACGAGCAGTACTTC
CAWSLGTLDEQYF
>NA|NA|TRBV19|TRBJ2-2
TGTGCCAGTAGTATAGAGCGCCTACGGCTGTTTTTT
CASSIERLRLFF
>NA|NA|TRBV9|TRBJ2-2
TGTGCCAGCAGCGTAGACAGGGCCGGGGAGCTGTTTTTT
CASSVDRAGELFF
>NA|TRBD2|TRBV19|TRBJ2-3
TGTGCCAGTAGTGGTAGCGGGATCCAGAAAGATACGCAGTATTTT
CASSGSGIQKDTQYF
>NA|TRBD1|TRBV27|TRBJ1-2
TGTGCCAGCAGTTTATGGGGACAGGGGGCCGGCTATGGCTACACCTTC
CASSLWGQGAGYGYTF
>NA|TRBD2|TRBV6-1|TRBJ2-6
TGTGCCAGCAGTGCCACTAGCGGGAGGCAAGGTGGGGCCAACGTCCTGACTTTC
CASSATSGRQGGANVLTF
>NA|TRBD1|TRBV29-1|TRBJ1-5
TGCAGCGTTGAAGAACAGGGGAATCAGCCCCAGCATTTT
CSVEEQGNQPQHF
>NA|NA|TRBV6-5|TRBJ1-2
TGTGCCAGCAGTAGGACAGCTGTCTATGGCTACACCTTC
CASSRTAVYGYTF
>NA|TRBD2|TRBV2|TRBJ2-1
TGTGCCAGCAGTGATCCAGCGGGGAGGGCCGATGAGCAGTTCTTC
CASSDPAGRADEQFF
>NA|TRBD1|TRBV6-1|TRBJ1-2
TGTGCCAGCAGTGAAGAAGGGACAGTGAGCTATGGCTACACCTTC
CASSEEGTVSYGYTF
>NA|TRBD1|TRBV7-3|TRBJ2-1
TGTGCCAGCACCCTTGCACAGGGGGCCTGGAATGAGCAGTTCTTC
CASTLAQGAWNEQFF
>NA|NA|TRBV2|TRBJ1-4
TGTGCCAGCAGTGGAGGGCGCAGGCCCGGTGAAAAACTGTTTTTT
CASSGGRRPGEKLFF
>NA|NA|TRBV10-2|TRBJ1-5
TGCGCCAGCAGTGCAGCAGGTCTCTATCAGCCCCAGCATTTT
CASSAAGLYQPQHF
>NA|NA|TRBV6-1|TRBJ2-7
TGTGCCAGTAATGGGGGGTACTCCTACGAGCAGTACTTC
CASNGGYSYEQYF
>NA|TRBD1|TRBV4-1|TRBJ2-5
TGCGCCAGCAGCCAAGCTCCCCGGACAGGGCCCAAAGAGACCCAGTACTTC
CASSQAPRTGPKETQYF
>NA|NA|TRBV4-1|TRBJ2-3
TGCGCCAGCAGCCTCCACAGGGATTCAGATACGCAGTATTTT
CASSLHRDSDTQYF
>NA|TRBD2|TRBV9|TRBJ2-1
TGTGCCAGCAGCTCCCCGAGGCGCGGGAGGGCCGATTGGCAGTTCTTC
CASSSPRRGRADWQFF
>NA|NA|TRBV7-2|TRBJ1-2
TGTGCCAGCAGCTTGGAGGGGACGGACTATGGCTACACCTTC
CASSLEGTDYGYTF
>NA|NA|TRBV6-5|TRBJ2-3
TGTGCCAGCAGTTTGGCCAGGCGGGTGGGGACAGATACGCAGTATTTT
CASSLARRVGTDTQYF
>NA|NA|TRBV18|TRBJ1-3
TGTGCCAGCTCACTCTCCCGAGGTTTTCTGGTTCCCTCTGGAAACACCATATATTTT
CASSLSRGFLVPSGNTIYF
>NA|TRBD1|TRBV28|TRBJ2-7
TGTGCCAGCAGTTTACCCGGACAGGCGAGCTCCTACGAGCAGTACTTC
CASSLPGQASSYEQYF
>NA|TRBD2|TRBV7-6|TRBJ2-3
TGTGCCAGCAGCTCGACTAGCGGGAGATTCGGAGATACGCAGTATTTT
CASSSTSGRFGDTQYF
>NA|NA|TRBV21-1|TRBJ2-1
TGTGCCAGCAGCAAATTTAAGGCTAGCGACTCCTACAATGAGCAGTTCTTC
CASSKFKASDSYNEQFF
>NA|NA|TRBV5-1|TRBJ1-2
TGCGCCAGCAGCTTGGTTGGACAAAGCCTCTACACCTTC
CASSLVGQSLYTF
>NA|TRBD2|TRBV4-3|TRBJ2-2
TGCGCCAGCAGCCAAGACCCCCTAGGAGCGGGAGGGCCAAACGGGGAGCTGTTTTTT
CASSQDPLGAGGPNGELFF
>NA|TRBD2|TRBV10-1|TRBJ2-1
TGCGCCAGCTCAGAGGGCGGGAGCTCCTACAATGAGCAGTTCTTC
CASSEGGSSYNEQFF
>NA|TRBD1|TRBV4-3|TRBJ1-1
TGCGCCAGCAGCCCTTCGACAGGGCAGAACACTGAAGCTTTCTTT
CASSPSTGQNTEAFF
>NA|NA|TRBV19|TRBJ2-2
TGTGCCAGTAGCCTTCCCCCCGGGGAGCTGTTTTTT
CASSLPPGELFF
>NA|NA|TRBV19|TRBJ2-2
TGTGCCAGTAGTTTGAGCGGGAACACCGGGGAGCTGTTTTTT
CASSLSGNTGELFF
>NA|NA|TRBV6-1|TRBJ1-4
TGTGCCAGCAGCGTACAGGGCGTCAATGAAAAACTGTTTTTT
CASSVQGVNEKLFF
>NA|TRBD1|TRBV19|TRBJ1-4
TGTGCCACCGCGAGGATGACAGGGATAGATGAAAAACTGTTTTTT
CATARMTGIDEKLFF
>NA|TRBD1|TRBV7-8|TRBJ2-1
TGTGCCAGCAGCCCTATTAGACAGGGGGCAGGATACAATGAGCAGTTCTTC
CASSPIRQGAGYNEQFF
>few|TRBD2|TRBV5-4|TRBJ2-5
TGTGCCAGCAGCCCTCCCCGGGGGGGAGAAGAGACCCAGTACTTC
CASSPPRGGEETQYF
>few|NA|TRBV5-6|TRBJ2-2
TGTGCCAGCAGCCCCGACTACGACACCGGGGAGCTGTTTTTT
CASSPDYDTGELFF
>NA|NA|TRBV5-1|TRBJ2-7
TGCGCCAGCAGCTTGAGGGGAGAGCAGTACTTC
CASSLRGEQYF
>NA|NA|TRBV10-3|TRBJ2-1
TGTGCCATTTCTCCGTTGAGTGCCCCGGATGAGCAGTTCTTC
CAISPLSAPDEQFF
>once|TRBD1|TRBV7-6|TRBJ1-1
TGTGCCAGCAGCCAGACCGGGACAGTTGAAGCTTTCTTT
CASSQTGTVEAFF
>NA|TRBD2|TRBV4-1|TRBJ2-5
TGCGCCAGCAGCCAAGAGGCGAGACTAGCGGGGAGGGCCGAAAATCAAGAGACCCAGTACTTC
CASSQEARLAGRAENQETQYF
>NA|TRBD2|TRBV5-4|TRBJ2-1
TGTGCCAGCAGCTTAGGCGGGAGTTACTCCTACAATGAGCAGTTCTTC
CASSLGGSYSYNEQFF
>NA|TRBD1|TRBV7-2|TRBJ2-2
TGTGCCAGCAGCCTCGGACAGGGATGGAACACCGGGGAGCTGTTTTTT
CASSLGQGWNTGELFF
>NA|NA|TRBV6-5|TRBJ2-7
TGTGCCAGCAGTTACGCGAGGCAGTCCTACGAGCAGTACTTC
CASSYARQSYEQYF
>NA|NA|TRBV29-1|TRBJ1-2
TGCAGCGTTGTATCGGAGTATGGCTACACCTTC
CSVVSEYGYTF